Listed here is a single T cell receptor beta chain. These data are taken from a study of blood T cell repertoires in COVID-19. Across the study: Italy, Spain and the United States were the sources of the convalescent and acute COVID-19 samples.

Sequenced by immunoSEQ multiplex PCR; TCRdb stores in-frame clones only, minus some. This table has some 290,000 clones, about 88% appearing once. The Seattle patients joined while their infection was active and were tracked longitudinally afterward. Sequenced material: peripheral blood. The clonotype comes from a woman aged 30 to 39 with COVID-19, enrolled during active disease.

CDR3 protein: CATQGGSRSTGGNQPQHF. CDR3 nucleotides: TGTGCCACTCAGGGAGGATCTCGATCCACCGGGGGGAATCAGCCCCAGCATTTT. This rearrangement joins TRBV19 to TRBJ1-5, with TRBD1 as a possible D gene (5 bases). Deletions cut 10 bases from V and 4 bases from J, with 29 bases between. The CDR3 is made up of 18 amino acids. Germline loops: CDR1 LNHDA, CDR2 SQIVND (reference sequence).